This T cell receptor (beta chain) was identified in a study of blood T cell repertoires in COVID-19. The V gene lost 5 bases and the J gene lost 6 bases, with 17 bases spanning the gap. The CDR3 sequence is 14 residues long. Germline V gene data show CDR1 as SGHAT and CDR2 as FQNNGV. Produced via immunoSEQ multiplex PCR; TCRdb's table is partial and in-frame only. In the table there are 230,000 or so clones, about four fifths of which are singletons. The chain links TRBV11-2 to TRBJ2-7; D may be TRBD1 (6 bases). The sample was peripheral blood. This TCR came from a man aged 35-49 years with active or convalescent COVID-19. As DNA, the CDR3 is TGTGCCAGCAGCCCCGGACAGCTTATTGGCGAGCAGTACTTC. As protein: CASSPGQLIGEQYF. The full variable domain, rest sourced from reference TRBV11-2 and TRBJ2-7, is EAGVAQSPRYKIIEKRQSVAFWCNPISGHATLYWYQQILGQGPKLLIQFQNNGVVDDSQLPKDRFSAERLKGVDSTLKIQPAKLEDSAVYLCASSPGQLIGEQYFGPGTRLTVT.